This T cell receptor beta chain is from a study of cytomegalovirus exposure and HLA in healthy donors. Study findings and constraints: HLA restriction was apparent for most CMV-associated TCR beta chains in a later analysis.

Both 60 Vbeta primers and 13 Jbeta primers went into the PCR. Clones were read by immunoSEQ multiplex PCR, and TCRdb kept only the in-frame ones, dropping some. The sample holds around 50,000 clones, roughly 53% seen once. Details on this clone: Its target is unknown.

Absent from the records is this donor's CMV serostatus. The sequence came from a human donor in good health. What was sequenced was PBMCs.

The CDR3 coding sequence is TGTGCCAGCAGCAGCTACACAGGACGGCTTGGTTCGAATGAGCAGTTCTTC. Amino acid sequence: CASSSYTGRLGSNEQFF. The genes are TRBV7-9 and TRBJ2-1; a weak D match, TRBD1 (5 bases). The V gene lost 5 bases and the J gene lost 7 bases, with 24 bases spanning the gap. The CDR3 runs to 17 residues. Germline CDR1 is SEHNR and CDR2 is FQNEAQ (reference sequence).